This T cell receptor beta chain was found in a study of shared clonotypes between healthy human individuals. General study findings and limits: Between several donors, naive CD4 clonotypes were shared at a level of about 5%.

For this clone: Its cognate antigen is unknown.

The V gene's germline CDR1 is SGHTA and CDR2 FQGNSA. V shed 3 bases and J 5 bases; nucleotides not matched to a gene: 2. This CDR3 region has 15 residues. The repertoire was sequenced with immunoSEQ multiplex PCR; TCRdb's copy has only in-frame clones and lacks some. Of around 1.4 million clones listed, around 98.5% are singletons. Sequencing was performed on naive CD4+ T cells sorted from blood. Subset given: CD45RA+ positively selected. The TCR originated in a man aged 30 to 45 in good health. The genes are TRBV7-2 and TRBJ2-1; TRBD2 matches 12 bases. CDR3 sequence (DNA): TGTGCCAGCAGCTTTGGACTAGCGGGAAACAATGAGCAGTTCTTC. Encoded protein: CASSFGLAGNNEQFF.